The present entry profiles one T cell receptor (beta chain) with its context. The table came from immunoSEQ multiplex PCR; TCRdb's copy has only in-frame clones and leaves some out. In the table there are 350,000 or so clones, around nine tenths of which are singletons. The source of the sample is a study of blood T cell repertoires in COVID-19. The CDR3 totals 15 residues. The ends were cut back, 5 bases at V and 1 base at J, with 14 bases in the middle. Germline assignment: CDR1 KGHSH and CDR2 LQKENI. The clonotype comes from a woman aged 60-75 years with COVID-19, enrolled during active disease. The sequencing sample was made of peripheral blood. This chain connects TRBV18 to TRBJ1-1; D remains ambiguous. In DNA form, the CDR3 reads TGTGCCAGCTCAAAACGAGGAACGACGAACACTGAAGCTTTCTTT. Translated, it gives CASSKRGTTNTEAFF.